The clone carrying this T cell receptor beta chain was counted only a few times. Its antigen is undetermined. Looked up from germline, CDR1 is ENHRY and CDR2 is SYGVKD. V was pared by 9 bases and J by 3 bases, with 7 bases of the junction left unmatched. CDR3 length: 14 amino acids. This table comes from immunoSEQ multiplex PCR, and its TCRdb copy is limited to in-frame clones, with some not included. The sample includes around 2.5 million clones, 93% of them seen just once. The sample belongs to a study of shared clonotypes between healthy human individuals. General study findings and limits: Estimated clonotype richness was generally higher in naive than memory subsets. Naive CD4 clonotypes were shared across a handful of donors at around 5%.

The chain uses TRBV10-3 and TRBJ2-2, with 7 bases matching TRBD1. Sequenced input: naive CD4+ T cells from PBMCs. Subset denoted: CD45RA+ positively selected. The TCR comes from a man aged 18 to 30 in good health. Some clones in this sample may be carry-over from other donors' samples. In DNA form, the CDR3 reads TGTGCCATTCGACAGGGTAGGGACACCGGGGAGCTGTTTTTT. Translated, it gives CAIRQGRDTGELFF.